These 17 T cell receptor beta chains came from one sample sequenced in a study of naive and memory T cell subsets. The SP2 primer and nested alpha and beta constant region primers amplified ligated cDNA in four rounds. TCRdb used MiXCR to reprocess the UMI-ligation and nested PCR reads, holding one entry per CDR3 protein. The sample lists more than 13,000 distinct CDR3 sequences, 4.5% to 6.5% occurring once. The treatment is: skin biopsy from PPD injection site in Mantoux-positive individual. A UMI-containing oligonucleotide was joined by 3' ligation to the TCR cDNA template. The sequenced sample was skin, obtained from a tuberculin skin test site. The receptors derive from an adult in good health.

V is TRBV20-1 and J is TRBJ1-2, with 9 positions matching TRBD1. This CDR3 is 13 amino acids long. Germline CDR1 and CDR2: DFQATT and SNEGSKA (reference sequence). V was clipped by 6 bases and J by 4 bases; unmatched bases: 6. Written as DNA, the CDR3 is TGCAGTGCCGACCCGGGACAGGGCTATGGCTACACCTTC. Translating it yields CSADPGQGYGYTF.

The table lists this clonotype with many counts. The V and J genes are TRBV10-3 and TRBJ2-1; 8 bases align to TRBD2. CDR1 and CDR2 from the germline V gene are ENHRY and SYGVKD. The CDR3 is 14 amino acids. J gave up 10 bases and V 4 bases, and 9 bases lay outside the gene matches. CDR3 loop: CAISGRGGVIEQFF. The DNA for the CDR3 is TGTGCCATCAGTGGCCGGGGGGGGGTAATCGAGCAGTTCTTC.

This clonotype was observed many times. The V and J genes are TRBV10-3 and TRBJ1-1; D is unclear. The CDR3 has 16 amino acids. Trimming removed 1 base at V and 5 bases at J, with 17 bases between. Germline V lookup: CDR1 ENHRY, CDR2 SYGVKD. The CDR3 protein is CAISELRRAGDTEAFF. CDR3 DNA sequence: TGTGCCATCAGTGAGTTAAGACGGGCCGGGGATACTGAAGCTTTCTTT.

This clonotype was detected once. The gene calls are TRBV6-5 and TRBJ2-7, with 12 bases lining up with TRBD1. The CDR3 has 15 residues. CDR1 and CDR2 from the germline V gene are MNHEY and SVGAGI. Trimming took 6 bases from V and 6 from J; bases not matched to a gene: 9. For the CDR3, the DNA is TGTGCCAGCAGACATAGGGGACAGGGGGCTATCGAGCAGTACTTC. Protein sequence: CASRHRGQGAIEQYF.

By share of the sample, this clonotype is medium-sized. V and J are TRBV13 and TRBJ2-2; D perhaps matches TRBD2 (6 bases). The germline V gene encodes CDR1 PRHDT and CDR2 FYEKMQ (reference sequence). There are 15 residues in the CDR3. Trimming removed 3 bases from V and 6 bases from J, with 14 bases in between. CDR3 residues: CASSLTGLSAGELFF. As DNA, the CDR3 is TGTGCCAGCAGCTTGACGGGACTTAGCGCCGGGGAGCTGTTTTTT. Using reference TRBV13 and TRBJ2-2 for the parts outside the CDR3, the full variable domain is AAGVIQSPRHLIKEKRETATLKCYPIPRHDTVYWYQQGPGQDPQFLISFYEKMQSDKGSIPDRFSAQQFSDYHSELNMSSLELGDSALYFCASSLTGLSAGELFFGEGSRLTVL.

The table lists this clonotype with many counts. This rearrangement joins TRBV3-1 to TRBJ1-1; 7 positions agree with TRBD1. Unmatched junction bases numbered 0, after V lost 1 base and J lost 1 base. Per the germline V gene, CDR1 is LGHDT and CDR2 is YNNKEL (reference sequence). The CDR3 consists of 14 residues. The CDR3 here is CASSQGTGNTEAFF. The CDR3 nucleotides are TGTGCCAGCAGCCAAGGGACAGGGAACACTGAAGCTTTCTTT.

This clonotype was seen at least ten times. The rearrangement links TRBV3-1 to TRBJ2-7; the D gene is possibly TRBD1 (5 bases). The CDR3 consists of 15 residues. Germline lookup yields CDR1 LGHDT and CDR2 YNNKEL (reference sequence). Trimming left V 1 base short and J 0 bases short, with 10 bases between. The CDR3 sequence is CASSQGGRSSYEQYF. CDR3 nucleotides: TGTGCCAGCAGCCAAGGGGGCAGGAGCTCCTACGAGCAGTACTTC.

This clonotype has at least ten counts. The J gene is TRBJ1-5, the V gene TRBV2; a possible D gene is TRBD1 (5 bases). The CDR3 consists of 13 residues. V lost 8 bases and J lost 11, with 19 bases in between. Germline CDR1 and CDR2: SNHLY and FYNNEI. The CDR3 loop reads CASEKDKGTSQHF. The CDR3 DNA reads TGTGCCAGCGAAAAGGACAAGGGGACGTCCCAGCATTTT.

This clonotype was counted ten times or more. The rearrangement links TRBV7-2 to TRBJ1-3; D ambiguous. Germline V CDR1 and CDR2: SGHTA, FQGNSA. V lost 6 bases to trimming and J lost 0 bases, with 18 bases between them. The CDR3 covers 17 residues. CDR3: CASSPLTVMSSGNTIYF. CDR3 nucleotides: TGTGCCAGCAGTCCTCTCACGGTCATGAGCTCTGGAAACACCATATATTTT.

This clonotype was detected ten times or more. V and J are TRBV4-3 and TRBJ1-1; a possible D gene is TRBD1 (5 bases). This CDR3 is built from 13 residues. With 3 bases removed from V and 11 bases from J, the gap between germline ends came to 16 bases. Germline lookup yields CDR1 LGHNA and CDR2 YSLEER. The CDR3 spells CASSHRRGGEAFF. The CDR3 DNA sequence: TGCGCCAGCAGCCACCGTCGGGGGGGGGAGGCTTTCTTT.

This clonotype was observed at least ten times. The V and J genes are TRBV4-3 and TRBJ1-3; no reliable D call. CDR1 and CDR2 (germline): LGHNA, YSLEER. This CDR3 region has 15 residues. The V end was cut by 0 bases, the J end by 0 bases, with 6 bases between. CDR3 DNA: TGCGCCAGCAGCCAAGATTCGGGCTCTGGAAACACCATATATTTT. This sequence encodes CASSQDSGSGNTIYF.

In its sample, this clonotype was seen a few times. The chain uses TRBV7-9 and TRBJ1-1; D not certain. Per the germline V gene, CDR1 is SEHNR and CDR2 is FQNEAQ (reference sequence). V shed 0 bases and J shed 1 base, with 9 bases lying between them. CDR3 size: 15 residues. The CDR3 DNA reads TGTGCCAGCAGCTTAGCGCGGGTGACGAACACTGAAGCTTTCTTT. Translated: CASSLARVTNTEAFF.

There are many counts of this clonotype. This chain uses TRBV29-1 with TRBJ1-1, with D maybe TRBD1 (5 bases). The germline V gene encodes CDR1 SQVTM and CDR2 ANQGSEA. The CDR3 is made up of 14 amino acids. Trimming stripped 6 bases from V and 3 bases from J, with 17 bases between. CDR3 nucleotides: TGCAGCGTGGAAAAAGCGGTAGGGGACACTGAAGCTTTCTTT. This codes for CSVEKAVGDTEAFF.

This clonotype was seen at least ten times. The rearrangement links TRBV7-2 to TRBJ2-2; D gene uncertain. The CDR3 consists of 14 residues. CDR1 and CDR2 from the germline V gene are SGHTA and FQGNSA. Trimming removed 1 base at V and 5 bases at J, with 8 bases between. The CDR3 DNA sequence: TGTGCCAGCAGCTTAGGAAGAAGGACCGGGGAGCTGTTTTTT. It codes for CASSLGRRTGELFF.

The table lists this clonotype with many counts. V is TRBV29-1 and J is TRBJ1-2; D is undetermined. V lost 0 bases and J 6 bases, leaving 2 bases between the germline ends. CDR3 length: 10 residues. Germline V gene data show CDR1 as SQVTM and CDR2 as ANQGSEA. As DNA, the CDR3 is TGCAGCGTTGAAGATAATGGCTACACCTTC. It yields the protein CSVEDNGYTF.

The table lists this clonotype with many counts. This sequence joins TRBV27 and TRBJ2-4; D may match TRBD1 or TRBD2 (7 bases each). This CDR3 spans 14 amino acids. Germline V gene lookup returns CDR1 MNHEY and CDR2 SMNVEV (reference sequence). With 5 bases removed from V and 4 bases from J, the gap between germline ends came to 12 bases. CDR3 DNA sequence: TGTGCCAGCAGTCGGCAGGGGGGGAAAAACATTCAGTACTTC. Protein: CASSRQGGKNIQYF.

This clonotype was found a few times. The chain recombines TRBV7-2 with TRBJ2-5; 7 bases map to TRBD2. Germline CDR1 and CDR2: SGHTA and FQGNSA. CDR3 length: 14 amino acids. Losses at the gene ends were 3 bases for V and 3 bases for J; bases not matched to a gene: 4. The CDR3 is CASSLGLAEETQYF. CDR3 DNA: TGTGCCAGCAGCTTGGGGCTAGCGGAAGAGACCCAGTACTTC.